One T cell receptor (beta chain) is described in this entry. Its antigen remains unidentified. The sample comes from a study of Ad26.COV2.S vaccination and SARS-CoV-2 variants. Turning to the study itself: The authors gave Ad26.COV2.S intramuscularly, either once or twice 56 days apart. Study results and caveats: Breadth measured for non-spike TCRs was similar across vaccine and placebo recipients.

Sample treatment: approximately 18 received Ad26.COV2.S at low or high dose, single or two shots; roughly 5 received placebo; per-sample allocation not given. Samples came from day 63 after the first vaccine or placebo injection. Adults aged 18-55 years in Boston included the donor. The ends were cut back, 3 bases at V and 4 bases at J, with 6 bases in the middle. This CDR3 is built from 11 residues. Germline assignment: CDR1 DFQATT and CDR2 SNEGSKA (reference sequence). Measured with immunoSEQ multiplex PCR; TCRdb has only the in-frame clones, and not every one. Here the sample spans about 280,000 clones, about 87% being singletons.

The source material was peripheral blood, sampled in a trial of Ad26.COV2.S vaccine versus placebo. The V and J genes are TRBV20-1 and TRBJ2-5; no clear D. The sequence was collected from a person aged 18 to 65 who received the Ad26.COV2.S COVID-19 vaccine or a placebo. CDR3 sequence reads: CSARKGETQYF. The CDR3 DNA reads TGCAGTGCTAGGAAGGGAGAGACCCAGTACTTC.